The next 10 T cell receptor beta chains were all read from a single sample in a study of shared clonotypes between healthy human individuals. Only in-frame clones appear in the TCRdb table, and some are missing; sequencing was by immunoSEQ multiplex PCR. The sample lists roughly 2.1 million clones; under 95% were seen once. It was CD45RO-negative cells, positively selected for CCR7, that made up naive CD8 cells, with terminally differentiated effector memory CD45RA+ cells excluded. Sequencing was done on a sample of naive CD8+ T cells from PBMCs. These TCRs come from a man younger than 30 in good health. Some clones in this sample may be carry-over from other donors' samples.

J is TRBJ1-1 and V is TRBV11-2; the D is unclear. Germline V gives CDR1 SGHAT, CDR2 FQNNGV. Trimming stripped 3 bases from V and 1 base from J, with 6 bases between. The CDR3 runs to 13 residues. The CDR3, as DNA: TGTGCCAGCAGCTTTTCAGGGAACACTGAAGCTTTCTTT. Its translation is CASSFSGNTEAFF.

This chain links TRBV21-1 with TRBJ2-7; the D call in the table, TRBD1, was not verified against the DNA. TRBV21-1 is recorded as a pseudogene. CDR3 length equals 16 residues. The CDR3 reads CASNPPGQDTFYEQYF. Here the CDR3 DNA reads TGTGCCAGCAACCCACCGGGACAGGATACATTCTACGAGCAGTACTTC.

About this clone: Other DNA sequences from this sample encode an identical CDR3 as well. V gene TRBV7-6 combines with J gene TRBJ2-7; 9 nucleotides align to TRBD1. Germline V lookup: CDR1 SGHVS, CDR2 FNYEAQ. V shed 6 bases, J shed 6 bases, and the junction held 3 bases outside the gene matches. CDR3 length: 12 amino acids. CDR3 in amino acids: CASRDRGGEQYF. The CDR3 region has the DNA TGTGCCAGCAGGGACAGGGGTGGCGAGCAGTACTTC.

The chain combines TRBV4-3 with TRBJ2-1, with D possibly being TRBD2 (5 bases). The V end lost 0 bases, the J end lost 10 bases, and 22 bases lay between the germline ends. The CDR3 length is 17 residues. Germline V lookup: CDR1 LGHNA, CDR2 YSLEER. The CDR3 nucleotides are TGCGCCAGCAGCCAAGACGGCGAGGAACTTACCGGGGTAGAGCAGTTCTTC. It yields the protein CASSQDGEELTGVEQFF.

The chain recombines TRBV6-1 with TRBJ2-7, with 8 bases aligning to TRBD2. Germline-derived CDR1 and CDR2 are MNHNS and SASEGT. Losses at the gene ends were 2 bases for V and 4 bases for J; bases not matched to a gene: 10. The CDR3 is made up of 16 amino acids. CDR3 coding DNA: TGTGCCAGCAGTGAATGGGCGGGAGCGGGGGTATACGAGCAGTACTTC. As protein: CASSEWAGAGVYEQYF.

This chain uses TRBV6-5 with TRBJ2-1; the D gene is possibly TRBD2 (8 bases). Per germline, CDR1 MNHEY and CDR2 SVGAGI. This CDR3 spans 16 amino acids. The V end was cut by 4 bases, the J end by 8 bases, with 21 bases between. CDR3 in DNA: TGTGCCAGCAGTTCGGGAGGGGGCGTTAGGTTCCATGAGCAGTTCTTC. Its translation is CASSSGGGVRFHEQFF.

J is TRBJ1-2 and V is TRBV27; 8 bases match TRBD1. Germline loops: CDR1 MNHEY, CDR2 SMNVEV (reference sequence). V dropped 3 bases and J dropped 6; count of bases not matched to a gene: 6. This CDR3 has 14 amino acids. The CDR3 DNA is TGTGCCAGCAGTTTTACAGACAGGGGCGATGGCTACACCTTC. Amino acid sequence: CASSFTDRGDGYTF.

Worth noting for this clone: The sample contains more than one DNA sequence encoding this CDR3. The rearrangement joins TRBV6-1 to TRBJ2-7; 8 bases match TRBD2. V shed 4 bases, J shed 3 bases, and the junction held 2 bases outside the gene matches. The CDR3 consists of 13 residues. Germline values: CDR1 MNHNS, CDR2 SASEGT. Here the CDR3 DNA reads TGTGCCAGCAGTGCGGGGGGGGGCTACGAGCAGTACTTC. Its protein is CASSAGGGYEQYF.

The chain joins TRBV27 to TRBJ2-6, with D possibly being TRBD2 (5 bases). The CDR3 sequence is 19 residues long. Germline values: CDR1 MNHEY, CDR2 SMNVEV (reference sequence). V was pared by 0 bases and J by 0 bases, with 15 bases between. CDR3 sequence (DNA): TGTGCCAGCAGTTTATCCCGAGGGTTCATGAGCTCTGGGGCCAACGTCCTGACTTTC. Its translation: CASSLSRGFMSSGANVLTF.

The gene calls are TRBV7-6 and TRBJ1-1; D unclear. The length of the CDR3 is 15 residues. With 5 bases removed from V and 8 bases from J, the gap between germline ends came to 21 bases. The germline CDR1 and CDR2 sequences are SGHVS and FNYEAQ. The CDR3 nucleotides read TGTGCCAGCAGCAAAGAAACTCTTCCCCGAAGCGAAGCTTTCTTT. Amino acids: CASSKETLPRSEAFF. Supplemented by reference TRBV7-6 and TRBJ1-1, the full variable domain reads GAGVSQSPRYKVTKRGQDVALRCDPISGHVSLYWYRQALGQGPEFLTYFNYEAQQDKSGLPNDRFSAERPEGSISTLTIQRTEQRDSAMYRCASSKETLPRSEAFFGQGTRLTVV.